These 4 T cell receptor beta chains share one sample of origin, sequenced in a study of blood T cell repertoires in COVID-19. TCRdb's table, derived via immunoSEQ multiplex PCR, lists solely in-frame clones and lacks some. The top ten clones hold 40% to 45% of a sample with some 74,000 clones, around 83% of them seen once. Specimen: peripheral blood. These receptors came from a man older than 75 with acute or convalescent COVID-19.

The V call is TRBV3-1 (or the pseudogene TRBV3-2), the J call TRBJ2-7, with no clear D. The V gene's germline CDR1 is LGHDT and CDR2 YNNKEL (reference sequence). V lost 3 bases and J 2 bases, leaving 8 bases between the germline ends. This CDR3 comprises 13 residues. The CDR3 DNA reads TGTGCCAGCAGCCAGTCAGGCCCCTACGAGCAGTACTTC. Translation: CASSQSGPYEQYF.

The chain couples TRBV5-4 to TRBJ1-4; D gene unclear. CDR3 length: 17 residues. Trimming removed 1 base from V and 0 bases from J, with 13 bases in between. In germline, CDR1 is SGHNT, CDR2 YYREEE (reference sequence). CDR3 DNA: TGTGCCAGCAGCTTGTCATACAGCTCCGCAACTAATGAAAAACTGTTTTTT. It encodes CASSLSYSSATNEKLFF.

The rearrangement joins TRBV6-4 to TRBJ1-3, with 7 bases lining up with TRBD1. CDR3 length: 14 residues. V shed 6 bases, J shed 3 bases, and the junction held 5 bases outside the gene matches. CDR1 MRHNA and CDR2 SNTAGT come from the germline V gene. The CDR3 region is CASRIDRVGNTIYF. CDR3 DNA sequence: TGTGCCAGCAGGATTGACAGGGTTGGAAACACCATATATTTT.

The chain links TRBV9 to TRBJ1-1; TRBD1 aligns across 7 bases. Germline values: CDR1 SGDLS, CDR2 YYNGEE. The CDR3 is 13 amino acids. Trimming took 4 bases from V and 3 from J; bases not matched to a gene: 3. Here the CDR3 reads CASSRGGHTEAFF. DNA for the CDR3: TGTGCCAGCAGCAGAGGGGGCCACACTGAAGCTTTCTTT.